This paragraph covers one T cell receptor (beta chain) sequence. Individuals aged roughly 18 to 95 years were recruited from around 22 US areas. Self-reported history from a screening survey and questionnaire set each donor's cohort. Recovered status applied to Cohort 3 donors who had two consecutive negative PCRs. It also applied to those with clearance or with symptom resolution. The data were obtained in a study of blood T cell repertoires in COVID-19. In the original processing: Amplification of reference gene primers was used by the study to estimate nucleated cell counts. Sequencing used immunoSEQ multiplex PCR; TCRdb keeps in-frame clones, though not all of them. That table is the source of V, J and clone size, and D and trimming were worked out from the DNA. Among about 330,000 clones listed, about 90% were seen once. Trimming stripped 0 bases from V and 8 bases from J, with 8 bases between. This CDR3 has 12 residues. Germline CDR1 is SGDLS and CDR2 is YYNGEE.

The rearrangement links TRBV9 to TRBJ1-2; D is perhaps TRBD1 (5 bases). Input material: PBMCs or T cells enriched from blood (not recorded which). This TCR was sampled from a woman aged 25 to 39 who had recovered from COVID-19. CDR3 sequence: CASSVGQMGYTF. CDR3 nucleotide sequence: TGTGCCAGCAGCGTAGGACAGATGGGCTACACCTTC.